This entry describes one T cell receptor beta chain. What it binds is not known. The data were obtained in a study of cytotoxic CD8 clonotypes in ibrutinib-treated CLL. Study background: Patients attained roughly 25 partial and 2 complete responses; at median about 74 months, about 14 remained remitted while 12 progressed. Mean yields were 255,043 productive templates and about 94,000 productive rearrangements per sample.

Libraries were prepared by immunoSEQ multiplex PCR; TCRdb keeps only in-frame clonotypes and omits some of them. This sample has more than 300,000 clones; 70% to 80% occur once, and the top ten carry 6.7%. The CDR3 has 14 residues. Germline CDR1 is MGHRA and CDR2 is YSYEKL. V trimming: 2 bases; J trimming: 7 bases; junction bases outside the gene matches: 7. General study findings and limits: Baseline levels were approached again at progression, after clonality had risen at ibrutinib response.

The chain recombines TRBV4-1 with TRBJ2-5, with TRBD1 matching over 7 bases. This clonotype was obtained from a human donor with chronic lymphocytic leukemia. The sample was PBMCs, taken before ibrutinib treatment. Here the CDR3 reads CASSQPTGWATQYF. Here the CDR3 DNA reads TGCGCCAGCAGCCAACCGACAGGGTGGGCGACCCAGTACTTC.